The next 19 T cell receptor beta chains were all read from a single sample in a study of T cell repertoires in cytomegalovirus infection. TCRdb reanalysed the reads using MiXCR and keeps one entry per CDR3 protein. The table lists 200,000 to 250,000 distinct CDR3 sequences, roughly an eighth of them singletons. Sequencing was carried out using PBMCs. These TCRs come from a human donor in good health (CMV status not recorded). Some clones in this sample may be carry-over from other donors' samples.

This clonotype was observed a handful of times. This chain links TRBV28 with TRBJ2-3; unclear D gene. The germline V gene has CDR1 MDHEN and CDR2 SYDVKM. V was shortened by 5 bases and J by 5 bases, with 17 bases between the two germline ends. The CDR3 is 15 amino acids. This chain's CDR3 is CASSLILEGRDTQYF. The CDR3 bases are TGTGCCAGCAGTCTTATCCTAGAAGGTAGAGATACGCAGTATTTT.

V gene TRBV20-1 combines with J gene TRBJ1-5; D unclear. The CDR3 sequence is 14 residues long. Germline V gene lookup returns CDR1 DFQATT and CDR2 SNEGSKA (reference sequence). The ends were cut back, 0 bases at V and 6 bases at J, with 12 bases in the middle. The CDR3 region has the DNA TGCAGTGCTAGAGATCCTTTGCCGGGTCAGCCCCAGCATTTT. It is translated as CSARDPLPGQPQHF.

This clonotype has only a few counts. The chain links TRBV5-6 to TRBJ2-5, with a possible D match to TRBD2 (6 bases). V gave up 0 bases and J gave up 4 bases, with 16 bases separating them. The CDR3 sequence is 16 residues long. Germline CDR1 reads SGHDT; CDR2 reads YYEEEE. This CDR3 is CASSLGTGTLRETQYF. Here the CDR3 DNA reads TGTGCCAGCAGCTTGGGAACCGGGACTCTCCGAGAGACCCAGTACTTC.

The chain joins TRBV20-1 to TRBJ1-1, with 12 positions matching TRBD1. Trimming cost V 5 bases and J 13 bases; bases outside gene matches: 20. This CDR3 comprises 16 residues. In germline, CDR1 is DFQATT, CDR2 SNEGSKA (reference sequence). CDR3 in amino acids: CSAGGRDRGLSVKGFF. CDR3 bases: TGCAGTGCTGGGGGGAGGGACAGGGGGCTTTCGGTGAAGGGTTTCTTT.

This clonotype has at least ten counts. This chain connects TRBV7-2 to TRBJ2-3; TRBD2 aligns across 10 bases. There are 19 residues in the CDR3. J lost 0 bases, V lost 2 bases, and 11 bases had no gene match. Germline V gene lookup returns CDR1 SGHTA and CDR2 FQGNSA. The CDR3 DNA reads TGTGCCAGCAGCTTACATCCTAGCGGGGGAGTGTCTAGCACAGATACGCAGTATTTT. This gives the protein CASSLHPSGGVSSTDTQYF.

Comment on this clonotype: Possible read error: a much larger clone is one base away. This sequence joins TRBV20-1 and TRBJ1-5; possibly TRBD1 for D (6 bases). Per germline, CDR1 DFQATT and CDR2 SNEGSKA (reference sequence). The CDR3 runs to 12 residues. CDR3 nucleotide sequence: TGCAGTCAGGGGCAGGGACATCAGTCCCAGCATTTT. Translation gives CSQGQGHQSQHF.

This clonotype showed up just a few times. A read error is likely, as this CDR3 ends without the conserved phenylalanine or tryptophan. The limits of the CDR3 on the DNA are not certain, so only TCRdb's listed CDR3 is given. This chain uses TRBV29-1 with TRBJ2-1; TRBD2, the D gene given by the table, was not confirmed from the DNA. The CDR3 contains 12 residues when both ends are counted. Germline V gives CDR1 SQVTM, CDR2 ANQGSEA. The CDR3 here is CSVEARGSGRAL.

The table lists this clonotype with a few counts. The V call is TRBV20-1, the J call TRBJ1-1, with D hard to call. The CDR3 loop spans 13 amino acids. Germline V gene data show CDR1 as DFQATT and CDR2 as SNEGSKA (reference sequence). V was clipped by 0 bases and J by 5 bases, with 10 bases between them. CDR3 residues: CSARDGERTEAFF. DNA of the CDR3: TGCAGTGCTAGAGATGGGGAGAGGACTGAAGCTTTCTTT.

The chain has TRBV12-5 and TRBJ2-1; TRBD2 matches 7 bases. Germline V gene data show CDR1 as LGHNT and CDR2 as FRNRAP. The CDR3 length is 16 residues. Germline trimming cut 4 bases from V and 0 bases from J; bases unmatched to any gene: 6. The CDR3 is CASGSPGGSSYNEQFF. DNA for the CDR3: TGTGCTAGTGGTTCCCCCGGGGGGAGCTCCTACAATGAGCAGTTCTTC.

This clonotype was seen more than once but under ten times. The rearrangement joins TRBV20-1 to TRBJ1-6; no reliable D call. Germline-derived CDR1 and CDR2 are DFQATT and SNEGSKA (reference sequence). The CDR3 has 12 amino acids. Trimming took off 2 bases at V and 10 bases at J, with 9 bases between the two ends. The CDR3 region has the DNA TGCAGTGCTAGACGGCTTAACTCACCCCTCCACTTT. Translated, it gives CSARRLNSPLHF.

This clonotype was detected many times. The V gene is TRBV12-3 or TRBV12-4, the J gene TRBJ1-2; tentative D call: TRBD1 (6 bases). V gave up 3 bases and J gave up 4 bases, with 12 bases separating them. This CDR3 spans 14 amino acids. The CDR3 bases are TGTGCCAGCAGTTTCGGGGACACTCTCTATGGCTACACCTTC. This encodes CASSFGDTLYGYTF.

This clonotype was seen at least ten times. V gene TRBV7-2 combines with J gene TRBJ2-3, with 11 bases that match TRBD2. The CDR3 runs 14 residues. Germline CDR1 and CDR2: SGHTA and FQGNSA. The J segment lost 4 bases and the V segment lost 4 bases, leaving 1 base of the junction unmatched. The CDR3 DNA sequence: TGTGCCAGCAGCTCGGGACTAGCGGCAGATACGCAGTATTTT. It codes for CASSSGLAADTQYF.

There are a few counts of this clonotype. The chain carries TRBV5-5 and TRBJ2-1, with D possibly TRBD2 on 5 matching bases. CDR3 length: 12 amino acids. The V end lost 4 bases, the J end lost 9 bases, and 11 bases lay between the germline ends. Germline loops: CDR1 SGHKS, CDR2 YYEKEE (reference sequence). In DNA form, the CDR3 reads TGTGCCAGCAGCCAACGGACTCTTGAGCAGTTCTTC. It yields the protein CASSQRTLEQFF.

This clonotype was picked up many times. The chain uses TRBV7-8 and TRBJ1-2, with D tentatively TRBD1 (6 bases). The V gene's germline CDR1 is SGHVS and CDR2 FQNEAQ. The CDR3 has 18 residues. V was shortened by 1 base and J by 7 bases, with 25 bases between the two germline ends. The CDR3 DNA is TGTGCCAGCAGCTTAGACCGGGACATCGCAAGAAAAATGAGTGGCTACACCTTC. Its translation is CASSLDRDIARKMSGYTF. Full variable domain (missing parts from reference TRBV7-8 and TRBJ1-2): GAGVSQSPRYKVAKRGQDVALRCDPISGHVSLFWYQQALGQGPEFLTYFQNEAQLDKSGLPSDRFFAERPEGSVSTLKIQRTQQEDSAVYLCASSLDRDIARKMSGYTFGSGTRLTVV.

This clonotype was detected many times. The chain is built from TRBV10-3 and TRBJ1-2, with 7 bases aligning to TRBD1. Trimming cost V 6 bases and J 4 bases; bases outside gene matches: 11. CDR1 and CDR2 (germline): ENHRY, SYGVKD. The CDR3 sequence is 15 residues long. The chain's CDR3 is CAISDKGQAGYGYTF. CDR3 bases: TGTGCCATCAGCGACAAAGGACAGGCCGGCTATGGCTACACCTTC.

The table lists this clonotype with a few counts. CDR3 sequence reads: CASSLAAPKGETQYF. The CDR3 DNA follows: TGCGCCAGCAGCTTGGCCGCCCCTAAGGGAGAGACCCAGTACTTC. The gene calls are TRBV5-1 and TRBJ2-5; D not resolved. CDR1 is SGHRS, CDR2 YFSETQ, per germline. The V and J ends lost 0 bases and 4 bases respectively, with 13 bases between them. The CDR3 covers 15 residues.

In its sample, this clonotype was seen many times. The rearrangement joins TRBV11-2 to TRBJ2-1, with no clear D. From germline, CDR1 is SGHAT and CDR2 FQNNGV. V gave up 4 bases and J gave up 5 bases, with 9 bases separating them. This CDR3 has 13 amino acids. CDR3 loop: CASSSPPHNEQFF. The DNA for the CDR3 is TGTGCCAGCAGCTCCCCCCCACACAATGAGCAGTTCTTC.

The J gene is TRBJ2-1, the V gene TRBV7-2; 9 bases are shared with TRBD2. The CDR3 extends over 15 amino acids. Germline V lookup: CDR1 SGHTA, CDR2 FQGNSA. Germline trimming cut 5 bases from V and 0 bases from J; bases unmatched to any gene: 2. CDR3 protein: CASSGAGGSYNEQFF. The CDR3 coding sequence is TGTGCCAGCAGCGGAGCGGGGGGCTCCTACAATGAGCAGTTCTTC.

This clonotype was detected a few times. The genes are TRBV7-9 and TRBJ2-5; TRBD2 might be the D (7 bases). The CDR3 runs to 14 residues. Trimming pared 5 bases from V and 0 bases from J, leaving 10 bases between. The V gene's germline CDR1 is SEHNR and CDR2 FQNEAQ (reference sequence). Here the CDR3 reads CASSRGGNQETQYF. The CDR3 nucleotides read TGTGCCAGCAGCAGGGGGGGAAACCAAGAGACCCAGTACTTC.